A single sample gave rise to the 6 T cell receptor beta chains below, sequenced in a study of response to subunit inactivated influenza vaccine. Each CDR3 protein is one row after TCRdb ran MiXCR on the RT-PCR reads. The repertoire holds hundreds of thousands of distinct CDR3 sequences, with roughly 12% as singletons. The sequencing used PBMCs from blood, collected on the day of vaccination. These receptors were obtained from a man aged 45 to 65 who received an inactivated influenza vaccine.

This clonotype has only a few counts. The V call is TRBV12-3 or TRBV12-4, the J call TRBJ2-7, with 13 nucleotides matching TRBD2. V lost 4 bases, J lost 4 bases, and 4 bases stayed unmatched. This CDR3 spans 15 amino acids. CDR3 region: CASSYGGLAGYEQYF. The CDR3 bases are TGTGCCAGCAGTTACGGGGGACTAGCGGGGTACGAGCAGTACTTC.

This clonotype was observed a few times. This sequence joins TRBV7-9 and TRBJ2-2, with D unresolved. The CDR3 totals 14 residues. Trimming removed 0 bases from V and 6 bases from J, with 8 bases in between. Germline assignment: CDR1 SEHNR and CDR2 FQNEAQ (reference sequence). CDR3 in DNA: TGTGCCAGCAGCTTAGCCCCAGTATCCGGGGAGCTGTTTTTT. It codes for CASSLAPVSGELFF.

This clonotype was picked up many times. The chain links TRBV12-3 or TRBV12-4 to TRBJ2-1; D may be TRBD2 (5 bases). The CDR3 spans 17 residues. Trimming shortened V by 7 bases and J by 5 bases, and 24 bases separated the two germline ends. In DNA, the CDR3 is TGTGCCAGCAACCACCACCCGGGAACCCTCGGCGACAATGAGCAGTTCTTC. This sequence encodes CASNHHPGTLGDNEQFF.

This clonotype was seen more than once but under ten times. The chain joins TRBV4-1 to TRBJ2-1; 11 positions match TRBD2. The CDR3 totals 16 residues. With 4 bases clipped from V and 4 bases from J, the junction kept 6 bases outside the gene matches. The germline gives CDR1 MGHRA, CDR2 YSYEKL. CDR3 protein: CASSRGTSGVYNEQFF. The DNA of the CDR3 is TGCGCCAGCAGCCGGGGGACTAGCGGTGTATACAATGAGCAGTTCTTC.

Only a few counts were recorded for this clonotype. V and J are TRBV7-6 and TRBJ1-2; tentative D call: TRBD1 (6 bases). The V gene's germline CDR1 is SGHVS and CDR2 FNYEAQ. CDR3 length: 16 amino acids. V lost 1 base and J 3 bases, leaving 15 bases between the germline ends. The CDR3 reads CASSLEAGAHHYGYTF. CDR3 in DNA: TGTGCCAGCAGCTTAGAGGCGGGGGCACACCACTATGGCTACACCTTC.

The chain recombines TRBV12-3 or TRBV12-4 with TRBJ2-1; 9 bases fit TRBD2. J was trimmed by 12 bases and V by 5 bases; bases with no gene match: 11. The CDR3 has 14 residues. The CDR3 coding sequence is TGTGCCAGCAGTCAAGCGGGAGGACCCATTGGGCAGTTCTTC. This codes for CASSQAGGPIGQFF.